What follows is one T cell receptor (beta chain) and its context. Assay used: immunoSEQ multiplex PCR; TCRdb lists only in-frame clones, some missing. Of 150,000 to 200,000 clones in the sample, around nine tenths were seen once. The data are from a study of blood T cell repertoires in COVID-19. Overall study context: The analysed material was cDNA or gDNA that came from T cells, B-cell-depleted T cells, or PBMCs.

Trimming cost V 4 bases and J 0 bases, with 10 bases left between them. The CDR3 is 15 residues long. Germline assignment: CDR1 SGHDN and CDR2 FVKESK. The sample taken for sequencing was peripheral blood. This TCR came from a woman between 18 and 29 years old who had recovered from COVID-19. The rearrangement uses TRBV14 and TRBJ2-1; tentatively, D is TRBD2 (5 bases). In DNA form, the CDR3 reads TGTGCCAGCAGCCCGGACTGGAGCTCCTACAATGAGCAGTTCTTC. As protein: CASSPDWSSYNEQFF.